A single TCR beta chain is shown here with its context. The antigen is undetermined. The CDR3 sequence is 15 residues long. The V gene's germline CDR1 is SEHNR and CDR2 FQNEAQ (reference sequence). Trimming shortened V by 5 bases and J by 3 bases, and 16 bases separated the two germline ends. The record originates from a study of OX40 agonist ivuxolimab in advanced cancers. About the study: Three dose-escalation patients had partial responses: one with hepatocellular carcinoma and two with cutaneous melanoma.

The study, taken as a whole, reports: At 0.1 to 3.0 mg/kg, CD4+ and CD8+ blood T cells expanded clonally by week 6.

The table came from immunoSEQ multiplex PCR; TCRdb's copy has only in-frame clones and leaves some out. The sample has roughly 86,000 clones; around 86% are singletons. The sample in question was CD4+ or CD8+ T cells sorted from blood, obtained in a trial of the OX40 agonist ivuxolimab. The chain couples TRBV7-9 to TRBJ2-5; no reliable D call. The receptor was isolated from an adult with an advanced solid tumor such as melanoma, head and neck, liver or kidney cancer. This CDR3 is CASSPLGGQEETQYF. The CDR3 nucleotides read TGTGCCAGCAGCCCCCTCGGTGGGCAGGAAGAGACCCAGTACTTC.